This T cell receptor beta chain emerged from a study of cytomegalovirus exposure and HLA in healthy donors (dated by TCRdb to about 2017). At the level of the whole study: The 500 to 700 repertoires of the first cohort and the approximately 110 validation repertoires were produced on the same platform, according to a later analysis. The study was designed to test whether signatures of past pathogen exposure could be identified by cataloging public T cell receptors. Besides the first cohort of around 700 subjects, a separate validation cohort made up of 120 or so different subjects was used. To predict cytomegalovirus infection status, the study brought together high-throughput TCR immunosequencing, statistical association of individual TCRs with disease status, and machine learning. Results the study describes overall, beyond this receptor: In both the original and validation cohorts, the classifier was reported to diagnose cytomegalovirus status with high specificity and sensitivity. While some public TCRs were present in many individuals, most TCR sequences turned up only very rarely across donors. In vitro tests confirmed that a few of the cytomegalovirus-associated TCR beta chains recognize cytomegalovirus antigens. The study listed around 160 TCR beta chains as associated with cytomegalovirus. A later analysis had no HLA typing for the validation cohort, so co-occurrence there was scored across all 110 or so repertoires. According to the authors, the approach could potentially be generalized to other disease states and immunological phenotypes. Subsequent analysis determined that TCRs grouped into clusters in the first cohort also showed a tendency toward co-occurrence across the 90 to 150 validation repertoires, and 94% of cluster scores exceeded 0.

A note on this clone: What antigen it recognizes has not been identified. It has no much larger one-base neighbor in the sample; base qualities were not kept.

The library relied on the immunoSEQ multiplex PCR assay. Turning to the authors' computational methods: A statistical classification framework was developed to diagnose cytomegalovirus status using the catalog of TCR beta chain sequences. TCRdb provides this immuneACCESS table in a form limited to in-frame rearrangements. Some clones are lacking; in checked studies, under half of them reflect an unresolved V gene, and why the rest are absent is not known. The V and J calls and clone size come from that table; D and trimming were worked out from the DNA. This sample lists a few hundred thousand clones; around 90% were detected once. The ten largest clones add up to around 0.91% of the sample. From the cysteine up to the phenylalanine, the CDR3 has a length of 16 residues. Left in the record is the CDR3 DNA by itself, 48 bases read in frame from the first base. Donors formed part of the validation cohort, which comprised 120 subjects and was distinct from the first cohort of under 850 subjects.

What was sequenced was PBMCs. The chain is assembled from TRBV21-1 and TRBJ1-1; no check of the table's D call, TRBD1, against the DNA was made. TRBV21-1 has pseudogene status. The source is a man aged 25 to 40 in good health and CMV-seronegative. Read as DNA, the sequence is TGTGCCAGCAGCAAAGTGAAACAGGGCCCAAACACTGAAGCTTTCTTT. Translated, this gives CASSKVKQGPNTEAFF.